Following are 19 T cell receptor beta chains from one sample sequenced in a study of T cells in localized non-small cell lung cancer. TCRdb keeps only in-frame clones here, not all; method: immunoSEQ multiplex PCR. The table records 8,500 to 10,000 clones, about 90% of them present only once. The sample consisted of peripheral blood, taken before any cancer treatment. These receptors all come from a male donor aged 60 or over with stage III squamous cell lung carcinoma.

The chain uses TRBV19 and TRBJ1-2, with a weak D call TRBD1 (5 bases). Germline-derived CDR1 and CDR2 are LNHDA and SQIVND (reference sequence). CDR3 length: 17 residues. Trimming left V 3 bases short and J 2 bases short, with 19 bases between. As DNA, the CDR3 is TGTGCCAGTAGTATCCCCGGCGACGGGGCAAGAAACTATGGCTACACCTTC. Translating it yields CASSIPGDGARNYGYTF.

The chain recombines TRBV27 with TRBJ1-5, with no clear D. Germline CDR1 reads MNHEY; CDR2 reads SMNVEV (reference sequence). The CDR3 consists of 16 residues. V gave up 5 bases and J gave up 1 base, with 15 bases separating them. The CDR3 DNA reads TGTGCCAGCAGTGGACGGCCTATGGGGAGCAATCAGCCCCAGCATTTT. Its protein product is CASSGRPMGSNQPQHF.

This chain uses TRBV5-1 with TRBJ2-7; D is ambiguous. CDR1 and CDR2 (germline): SGHRS, YFSETQ. Between the trimmed V and J ends, which lost 0 bases and 3 bases, there was a span of 7 bases. The CDR3 totals 13 residues. The CDR3 region has the DNA TGCGCCAGCAGCTTGGGGGCAGTCTACGAGCAGTACTTC. Translated, it gives CASSLGAVYEQYF. The full variable domain, its missing parts supplied by reference TRBV5-1 and TRBJ2-7, is KAGVTQTPRYLIKTRGQQVTLSCSPISGHRSVSWYQQTPGQGLQFLFEYFSETQRNKGNFPGRFSGRQFSNSRSEMNVSTLELGDSALYLCASSLGAVYEQYFGPGTRLTVT.

The rearrangement links TRBV28 to TRBJ1-6; D might be TRBD1 (5 bases). V lost 3 bases, J lost 1 base, and 10 bases lay in between. CDR1 is MDHEN, CDR2 SYDVKM, per germline. The CDR3 is 16 amino acids. The CDR3 loop reads CASSFSEGSYNSPLHF. The CDR3 DNA reads as TGTGCCAGCAGTTTCAGCGAGGGGTCCTATAATTCACCCCTCCACTTT.

The J gene is TRBJ2-7, the V gene TRBV27, with D possibly being TRBD1 or TRBD2 (5 bases each). This CDR3 contains 15 residues. Deletions cut 0 bases from V and 2 bases from J, with 11 bases between. The germline CDR1 and CDR2 sequences are MNHEY and SMNVEV (reference sequence). The DNA of the CDR3 is TGTGCCAGCAGTTTATCGGGGGTGAAGACCTACGAGCAGTACTTC. Protein product: CASSLSGVKTYEQYF.

The chain combines TRBV14 with TRBJ2-1; D is uncertain. The germline V gene has CDR1 SGHDN and CDR2 FVKESK. V was shortened by 4 bases and J by 8 bases, with 12 bases between the two germline ends. This CDR3 is built from 13 residues. As DNA, the CDR3 is TGTGCCAGCAGCCGACTGGTAGGCGATGAGCAGTTCTTC. Translated, it gives CASSRLVGDEQFF. Full variable domain (outside the CDR3, taken from reference TRBV14 and TRBJ2-1): EAGVTQFPSHSVIEKGQTVTLRCDPISGHDNLYWYRRVMGKEIKFLLHFVKESKQDESGMPNNRFLAERTGGTYSTLKVQPAELEDSGVYFCASSRLVGDEQFFGPGTRLTVL.

V usage is TRBV2 and J usage is TRBJ2-5; no clear D gene. The CDR3 is 13 residues long. V shed 5 bases and J shed 3 bases, with 10 bases lying between them. Germline V lookup: CDR1 SNHLY, CDR2 FYNNEI. The CDR3 reads CASSPGREETQYF. The CDR3 DNA follows: TGTGCCAGCAGTCCCGGACGGGAAGAGACCCAGTACTTC.

This chain connects TRBV25-1 to TRBJ2-5; 9 positions match TRBD1. The J segment lost 5 bases and the V segment lost 8 bases, leaving 12 bases of the junction unmatched. The CDR3 consists of 15 residues. The germline V gene has CDR1 MGHDK and CDR2 SYGVNS. The CDR3 loop reads CASSGPGTGSETQYF. In DNA form, the CDR3 reads TGTGCCAGCTCGGGTCCCGGGACAGGGTCCGAGACCCAGTACTTC.

This rearrangement joins TRBV6-5 to TRBJ2-1; no clear D. This CDR3 is built from 16 residues. Germline CDR1 reads MNHEY; CDR2 reads SVGAGI. V lost 2 bases, J lost 10 bases, and 21 bases lay in between. CDR3 nucleotide sequence: TGTGCCAGCAGTTACGGATTTACCCGGCAGTGGTCCGAGCAGTTCTTC. Translation: CASSYGFTRQWSEQFF.

The V and J genes are TRBV19 and TRBJ2-7; tentative D call: TRBD1 (6 bases). The germline V and J ends were trimmed by 1 base and 2 bases, with 12 bases remaining between them. This CDR3 contains 15 residues. The germline gives CDR1 LNHDA, CDR2 SQIVND (reference sequence). Here the CDR3 reads CASSIALDRAYEQYF. CDR3 sequence (DNA): TGTGCCAGTAGTATAGCCCTGGACAGAGCCTACGAGCAGTACTTC.

The chain joins TRBV6-1 to TRBJ1-1; the D is unclear. V gave up 3 bases and J gave up 1 base, with 9 bases separating them. The germline V gene encodes CDR1 MNHNS and CDR2 SASEGT. The CDR3 spans 14 residues. The CDR3 DNA reads TGTGCCAGCAGTGACCTACGGACGAACACTGAAGCTTTCTTT. Its protein product is CASSDLRTNTEAFF.

The rearrangement uses TRBV30 and TRBJ2-2; 10 nucleotides agree with TRBD2. V lost 8 bases, J lost 1 base, and 19 bases stayed unmatched. Per germline, CDR1 GTSNPN and CDR2 SVGIG (reference sequence). The CDR3 loop spans 19 amino acids. The CDR3, as DNA: TGTGCCGCAACAAAGGGAGCCGGGACTAGCGCGATGAACACCGGGGAGCTGTTTTTT. This codes for CAATKGAGTSAMNTGELFF.

This CDR3 is CASSQPSSGVPTDTQYF. The CDR3 DNA follows: TGCGCCAGCAGTCAGCCTTCTAGCGGGGTCCCCACAGATACGCAGTATTTT. The chain is built from TRBV23-1 and TRBJ2-3, with 9 bases matching TRBD2. TRBV23-1 falls under the ORF class, with uncertain function. There are 17 residues in the CDR3. V gave up 3 bases and J gave up 2 bases; unmatched junction bases: 9.

V is TRBV6-1 and J is TRBJ1-2; maybe TRBD1 (5 bases). Germline lookup yields CDR1 MNHNS and CDR2 SASEGT. The germline V and J ends were trimmed by 4 bases and 4 bases, with 10 bases remaining between them. The CDR3 runs 13 residues. CDR3 region: CASSAGLSYGYTF. CDR3 bases: TGTGCCAGCAGTGCAGGGTTGAGCTATGGCTACACCTTC.

This clone was detected only once. The chain links TRBV7-6 to TRBJ1-1; no firm D call. Trimming pared 1 base from V and 4 bases from J, leaving 7 bases between. Germline V gives CDR1 SGHVS, CDR2 FNYEAQ. This CDR3 is 13 amino acids long. The CDR3 sequence: CASSLGVSTEAFF. In nucleotides, the CDR3 is TGTGCCAGCAGCTTAGGTGTAAGCACTGAAGCTTTCTTT.

The rearrangement links TRBV4-3 to TRBJ2-1; 14 bases map to TRBD2. CDR1 LGHNA and CDR2 YSLEER come from the germline V gene. V shed 0 bases, J shed 6 bases, and the junction held 7 bases outside the gene matches. This CDR3 comprises 18 residues. The DNA of the CDR3 is TGCGCCAGCAGCCAAGATCAGGGACTAGCGGGGGCCCCCAATGAGCAGTTCTTC. Amino acid sequence: CASSQDQGLAGAPNEQFF.

This rearrangement joins TRBV6-1 to TRBJ1-2; no reliable D call. CDR3 length: 16 amino acids. V shed 0 bases and J shed 6 bases, with 17 bases lying between them. Germline values: CDR1 MNHNS, CDR2 SASEGT. The CDR3 is CASSEALAARLHGYTF. The CDR3 DNA reads TGTGCCAGCAGTGAAGCGTTGGCAGCTCGACTCCATGGCTACACCTTC.

The V call is TRBV10-3, the J call TRBJ2-3; TRBD2 aligns across 13 bases. The CDR3 runs to 17 residues. Per germline, CDR1 ENHRY and CDR2 SYGVKD. After removal of 3 bases from V and 4 bases from J, the junction contained 7 bases not matched to a gene. CDR3 DNA sequence: TGTGCCATCAGTGAAGAGACTAGCGGGGGGCTCCCAGATACGCAGTATTTT. Protein product: CAISEETSGGLPDTQYF.

This sequence joins TRBV2 and TRBJ2-6; D is uncertain. The CDR3 has 21 amino acids. CDR1 is SNHLY, CDR2 FYNNEI, per germline. Deletions cut 2 bases from V and 0 bases from J, with 23 bases between. CDR3 sequence: CASSEMASNAWPLSGANVLTF. CDR3 DNA sequence: TGTGCCAGCAGTGAAATGGCCTCGAACGCCTGGCCCCTCTCTGGGGCCAACGTCCTGACTTTC.